The clone carrying this T cell receptor (beta chain) was detected a few times. Its specificity is unknown. This entry belongs to a study of CD8 T cells in Susac syndrome. Study overall: Sequenced Susac syndrome patients included roughly six with active disease and under ten who were in remission. When blood was collected, patients with Susac syndrome were therapy-naive, were taking corticosteroids, or were receiving intravenous immunoglobulin alone.

Negative magnetic isolation gave CD8+ and CD4+ cells; FACS enriched CD8+ TEMRA. Reverse transcription of roughly 0.5 to 1 ug RNA was performed with random hexamers. One entry per CDR3 protein results from TCRdb running MiXCR on the immunoSEQ multiplex PCR reads. The sample yields some 100,000 distinct CDR3 sequences, 95% seen once. Points from the study as a whole: Susac-specific public clones found in total CD8+ repertoires numbered around 16, and those in CD8+ TEMRA repertoires numbered about 5.

The V gene lost 7 bases and the J gene lost 4 bases, with 5 bases spanning the gap. CDR1 and CDR2 (germline): MRHNA, SNTAGT. This CDR3 spans 10 amino acids. This receptor was taken from a human donor with Susac syndrome. The chain couples TRBV6-4 to TRBJ2-7; D call uncertain. The sequenced sample was CD8+ T cells from PBMCs. Here the CDR3 DNA reads TGTGCCAGCAAAAAATACGAGCAGTACTTC. Its translation: CASKKYEQYF.